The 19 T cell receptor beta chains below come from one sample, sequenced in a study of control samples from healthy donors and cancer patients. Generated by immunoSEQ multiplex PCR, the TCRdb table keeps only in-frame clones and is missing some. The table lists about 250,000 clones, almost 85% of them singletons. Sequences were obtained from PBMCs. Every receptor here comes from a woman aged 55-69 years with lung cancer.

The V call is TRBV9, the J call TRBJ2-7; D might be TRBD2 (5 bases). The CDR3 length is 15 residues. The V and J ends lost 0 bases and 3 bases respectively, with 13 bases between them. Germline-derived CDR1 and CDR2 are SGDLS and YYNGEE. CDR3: CASSVVPGDLYEQYF. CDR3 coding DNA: TGTGCCAGCAGCGTAGTGCCCGGGGATCTCTACGAGCAGTACTTC. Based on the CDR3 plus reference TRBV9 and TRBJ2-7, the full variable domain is DSGVTQTPKHLITATGQRVTLRCSPRSGDLSVYWYQQSLDQGLQFLIQYYNGEERAKGNILERFSAQQFPDLHSELNLSSLELGDSALYFCASSVVPGDLYEQYFGPGTRLTVT.

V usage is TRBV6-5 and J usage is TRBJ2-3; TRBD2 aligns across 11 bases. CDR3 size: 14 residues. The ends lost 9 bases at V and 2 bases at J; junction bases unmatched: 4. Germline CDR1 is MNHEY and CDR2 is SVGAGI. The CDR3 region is CASQTSGATDTQYF. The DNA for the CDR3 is TGTGCCAGTCAGACTAGCGGGGCCACAGATACGCAGTATTTT.

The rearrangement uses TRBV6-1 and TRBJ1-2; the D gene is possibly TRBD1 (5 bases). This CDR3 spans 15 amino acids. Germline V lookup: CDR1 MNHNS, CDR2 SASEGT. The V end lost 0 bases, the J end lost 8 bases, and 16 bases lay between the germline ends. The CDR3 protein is CASSEAQGGINGYTF. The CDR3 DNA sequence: TGTGCCAGCAGTGAAGCGCAGGGTGGGATTAACGGCTACACCTTC.

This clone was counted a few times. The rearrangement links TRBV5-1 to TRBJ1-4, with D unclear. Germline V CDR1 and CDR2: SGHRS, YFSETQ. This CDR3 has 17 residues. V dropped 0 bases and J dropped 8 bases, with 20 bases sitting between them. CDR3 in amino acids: CASSLDVGASTGEKLFF. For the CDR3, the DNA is TGCGCCAGCAGCTTGGATGTCGGCGCGTCCACTGGGGAAAAACTGTTTTTT.

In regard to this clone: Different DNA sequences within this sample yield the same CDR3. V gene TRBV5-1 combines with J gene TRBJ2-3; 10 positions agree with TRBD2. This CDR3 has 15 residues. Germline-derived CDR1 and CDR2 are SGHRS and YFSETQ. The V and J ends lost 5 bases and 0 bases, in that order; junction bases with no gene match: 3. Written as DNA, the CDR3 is TGCGCCAGCAGGGGACTAGCGAGTAGCACAGATACGCAGTATTTT. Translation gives CASRGLASSTDTQYF.

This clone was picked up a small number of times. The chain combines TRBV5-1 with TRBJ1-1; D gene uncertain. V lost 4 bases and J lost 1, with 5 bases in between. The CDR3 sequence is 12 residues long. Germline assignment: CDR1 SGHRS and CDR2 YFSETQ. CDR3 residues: CASSPPNTEAFF. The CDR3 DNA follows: TGCGCCAGCAGCCCCCCGAACACTGAAGCTTTCTTT.

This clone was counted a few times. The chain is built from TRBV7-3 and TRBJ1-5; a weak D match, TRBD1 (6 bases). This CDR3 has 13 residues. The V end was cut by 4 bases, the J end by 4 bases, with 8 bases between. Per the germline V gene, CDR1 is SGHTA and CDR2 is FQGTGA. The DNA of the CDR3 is TGTGCCAGCAGCTGGGACAAGAATCAGCCCCAGCATTTT. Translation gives CASSWDKNQPQHF. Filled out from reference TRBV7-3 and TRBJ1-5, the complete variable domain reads GAGVSQTPSNKVTEKGKYVELRCDPISGHTALYWYRQSLGQGPEFLIYFQGTGAADDSGLPNDRFFAVRPEGSVSTLKIQRTERGDSAVYLCASSWDKNQPQHFGDGTRLSIL.

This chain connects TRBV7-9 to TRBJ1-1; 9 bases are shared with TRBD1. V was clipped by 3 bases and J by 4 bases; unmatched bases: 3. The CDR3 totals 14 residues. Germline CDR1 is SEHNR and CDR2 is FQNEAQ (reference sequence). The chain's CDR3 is CASSLGTGRTEAFF. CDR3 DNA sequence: TGTGCCAGCAGCTTGGGGACAGGGCGCACTGAAGCTTTCTTT.

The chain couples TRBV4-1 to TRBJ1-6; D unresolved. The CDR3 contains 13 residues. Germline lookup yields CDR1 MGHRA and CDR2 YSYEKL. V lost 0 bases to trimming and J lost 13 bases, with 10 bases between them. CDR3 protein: CASSQDRALPLHF. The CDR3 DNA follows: TGCGCCAGCAGCCAAGATCGGGCTTTGCCCCTCCACTTT.

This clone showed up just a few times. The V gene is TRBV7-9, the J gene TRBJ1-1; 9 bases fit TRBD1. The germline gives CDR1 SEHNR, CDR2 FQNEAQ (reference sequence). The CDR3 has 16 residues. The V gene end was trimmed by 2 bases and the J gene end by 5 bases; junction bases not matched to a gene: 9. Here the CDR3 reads CASSLTGGRGGTEAFF. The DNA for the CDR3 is TGTGCCAGCAGCTTAACAGGGGGCCGAGGAGGGACTGAAGCTTTCTTT.

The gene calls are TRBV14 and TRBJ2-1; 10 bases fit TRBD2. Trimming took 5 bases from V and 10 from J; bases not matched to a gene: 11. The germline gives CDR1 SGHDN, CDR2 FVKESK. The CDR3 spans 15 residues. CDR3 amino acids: CASSYTSGVRLEQFF. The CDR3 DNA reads TGTGCCAGCAGCTATACTAGCGGGGTACGTCTAGAGCAGTTCTTC.

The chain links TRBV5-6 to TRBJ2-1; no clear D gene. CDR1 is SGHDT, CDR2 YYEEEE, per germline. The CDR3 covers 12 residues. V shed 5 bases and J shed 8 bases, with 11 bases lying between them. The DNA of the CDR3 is TGTGCCAGCAGTCTCTTATCCGATGAGCAGTTCTTC. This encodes CASSLLSDEQFF.

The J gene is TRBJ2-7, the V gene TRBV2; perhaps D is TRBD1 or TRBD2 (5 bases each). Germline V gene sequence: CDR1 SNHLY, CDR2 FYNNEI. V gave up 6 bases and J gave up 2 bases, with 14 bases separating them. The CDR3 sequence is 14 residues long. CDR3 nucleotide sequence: TGTGCCAGCAGGACAGACCTACTAGCCTACGAGCAGTACTTC. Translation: CASRTDLLAYEQYF.

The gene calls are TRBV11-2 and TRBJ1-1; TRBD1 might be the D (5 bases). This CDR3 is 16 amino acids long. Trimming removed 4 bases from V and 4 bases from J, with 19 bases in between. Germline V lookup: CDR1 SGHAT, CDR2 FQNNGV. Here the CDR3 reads CASSSRGAGFGTEAFF. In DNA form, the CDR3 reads TGTGCCAGCAGCTCCAGAGGGGCAGGGTTCGGCACTGAAGCTTTCTTT.

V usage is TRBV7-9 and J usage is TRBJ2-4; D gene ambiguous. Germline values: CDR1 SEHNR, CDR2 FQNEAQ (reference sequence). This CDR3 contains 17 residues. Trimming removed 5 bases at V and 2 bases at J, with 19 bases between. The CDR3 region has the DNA TGTGCCAGCAGCCCCCGACCTTACTCTGAGACCAAAAACATTCAGTACTTC. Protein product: CASSPRPYSETKNIQYF.

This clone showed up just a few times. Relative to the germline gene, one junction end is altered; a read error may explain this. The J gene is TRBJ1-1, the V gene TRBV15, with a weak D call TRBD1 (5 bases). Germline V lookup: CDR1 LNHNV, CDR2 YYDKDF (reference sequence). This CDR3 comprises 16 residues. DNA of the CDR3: TGTGCCATCAGCAGAGTCACCTGGGACGGGAACACTGAAGCTTTCTTT. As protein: CAISRVTWDGNTEAFF.

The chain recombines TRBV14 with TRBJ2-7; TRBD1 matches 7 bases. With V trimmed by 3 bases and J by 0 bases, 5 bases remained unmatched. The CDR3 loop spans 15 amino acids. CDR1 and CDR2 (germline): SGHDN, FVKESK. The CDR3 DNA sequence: TGTGCCAGCAGCCAGCGGTACAGGGGCTCCTACGAGCAGTACTTC. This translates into CASSQRYRGSYEQYF.

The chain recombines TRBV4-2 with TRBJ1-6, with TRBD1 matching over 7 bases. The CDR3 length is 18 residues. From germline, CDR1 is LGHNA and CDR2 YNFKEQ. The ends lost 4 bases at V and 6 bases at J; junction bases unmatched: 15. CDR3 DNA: TGTGCCAGCAGCCGAACTATTGCAGGAGGGACAGCTAATTCACCCCTCCACTTT. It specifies CASSRTIAGGTANSPLHF.

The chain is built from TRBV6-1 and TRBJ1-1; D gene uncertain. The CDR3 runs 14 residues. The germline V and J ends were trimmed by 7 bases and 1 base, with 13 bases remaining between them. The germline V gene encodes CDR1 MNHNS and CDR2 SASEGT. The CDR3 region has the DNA TGTGCCAGCACTGACCGACGCTCGAACACTGAAGCTTTCTTT. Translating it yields CASTDRRSNTEAFF.